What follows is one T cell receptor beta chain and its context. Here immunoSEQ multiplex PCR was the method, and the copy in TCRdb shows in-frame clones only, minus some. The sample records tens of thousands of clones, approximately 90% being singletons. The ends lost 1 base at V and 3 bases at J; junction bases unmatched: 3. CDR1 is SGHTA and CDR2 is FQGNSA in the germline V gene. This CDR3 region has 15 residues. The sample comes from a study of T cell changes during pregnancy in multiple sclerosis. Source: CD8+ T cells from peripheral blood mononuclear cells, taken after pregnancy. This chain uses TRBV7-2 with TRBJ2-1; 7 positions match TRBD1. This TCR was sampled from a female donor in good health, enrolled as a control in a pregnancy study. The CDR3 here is CASSLGDRDYNEQFF. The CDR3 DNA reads TGTGCCAGCAGCTTAGGAGACAGGGACTACAATGAGCAGTTCTTC. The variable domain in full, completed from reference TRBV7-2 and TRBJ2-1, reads GAGVSQSPSNKVTEKGKDVELRCDPISGHTALYWYRQSLGQGLEFLIYFQGNSAPDKSGLPSDRFSAERTGGSVSTLTIQRTQQEDSAVYLCASSLGDRDYNEQFFGPGTRLTVL.